This entry features one T cell receptor (beta chain) sequence. Only a few counts were recorded for this clone. Its antigen is currently not known. No base-level quality is on record; no much larger clone is a single base apart. This sample is part of a study of radiation and T cells in renal cell carcinoma (dated by TCRdb to between 2020 and 2021). About the full investigation: A total of around 50 samples underwent TCR beta sequencing, made up of some 26 tumors and roughly 27 peripheral blood samples. The final blood draw took place at 4 weeks after radiation, the same time as nephrectomy. In the 55 or so samples combined, around 3.9 million unique CDR3 nucleotide sequences were found, encoding approximately 2,900,000 unique CDR3 amino acid sequences. The investigation overall reported the following: In blood, the top tumor clonotypes increased from baseline to 2 weeks after radiation and then shrank by 4 weeks, which suggests a temporary expansion of tumor-resident clones. The single-armed trial design could not address effects of radiation dose or scheduling on the TCR repertoire. Changes in the blood repertoire were not tracked past 4 weeks after treatment. Because no pretreatment tumor biopsies were available, whether clonotypes were present in the tumor at baseline could not be determined.

TCR beta libraries were generated from genomic DNA with the immunoSEQ kit, following the manufacturer's recommendations. To prepare libraries, a first multiplex PCR with proprietary primers was run, followed by a second PCR that added unique barcodes, and a bead cleanup was done after each round. A kit-provided positive control reaction and a negative control reaction were included in every sample batch. The final libraries underwent checking on an Agilent 4200 TapeStation D1000 ScreenTape, volumetric pooling, and quantification by qPCR. An Illumina NextSeq500 fitted with a MidOutput 150-cycle cartridge performed the sequencing, running 156 Read1 cycles and 15 Index1 cycles with the kit's custom primers. The pooled library was loaded at about 0.98 pM, with an approximately 19% PhiX control spiked in. As for the original processing: The vendor-processed data were analyzed in R, and a clonotype was defined as all T cells that share the same CDR3 nucleotide sequence. For clone abundance analyses, frequencies were normalized to the 10,000 most abundant clones per sample. Before analysis, public T cell clones were removed, and these numbered fewer than six per sample on average. Tumor-enriched and baseline blood-enriched clonotypes were defined by at least a 32-fold difference in abundance between compartments. Clonotypes expanded or contracted between blood time points were identified with a beta-binomial differential abundance model. Tumor-blood repertoire similarity was measured with the Baroni-Urbani and Buser coefficient, and groups were compared using two-tailed Wilcoxon tests in R. The table comes from immuneACCESS by way of TCRdb, which keeps in-frame sequences with V and J called. Part of the clones is missing from these tables; in studies checked, under half for an unresolved V gene and the rest for unknown reasons. The DNA gave D and trimming, while V, J and clone size come from that table. For this sample the table gives some 81,000 clones, of which 70% to 90% were detected only once. Approximately 6% of the sample lies in the top ten.

The CDR3 holds 16 amino acids from the cysteine to the phenylalanine. This entry keeps only the CDR3 DNA: 48 bases, framed from base 1. The germline V gene provides CDR1 SGHRS and CDR2 YFSETQ. Here V drops 1 base and J drops 0 bases, and the junction holds 5 bases not matched to any gene. The sample's time point label, in plain terms: blood 4 weeks post-SBRT, at nephrectomy. The sample's treatment or condition label, decoded: 15 Gy SBRT to primary tumor, nephrectomy 4 weeks later. The samples were drawn from a clinical trial, where primary renal cell carcinomas were treated with 15 Gy of stereotactic body radiation therapy and then removed by nephrectomy 4 weeks afterward. Serial peripheral blood from radiation-treated patients was sampled at baseline, 2 weeks and 4 weeks after SBRT to track tumor-enriched clonotypes. Renal cell carcinoma with clear cell pathology was present in all patients. The QIAamp DNA Blood Mini Kit (Qiagen) was used to prepare genomic DNA for TCR sequencing. Only samples passing all quality control checks were included in the analyses.

The TCR was taken from a woman aged 70-85 years with renal cell carcinoma. The chain joins TRBV5-1 to TRBJ1-1; TRBD1 lines up with 8 middle nucleotides. The sequenced sample was blood, obtained from a patient whose treatment included radiotherapy and nephrectomy. The bases are TGCGCCAGCAGCTTGACAGGGGGAAACATGAACACTGAAGCTTTCTTT. It codes for CASSLTGGNMNTEAFF. When the CDR3 is completed using the reference TRBV5-1 and TRBJ1-1 genes on either side, the full variable domain is KAGVTQTPRYLIKTRGQQVTLSCSPISGHRSVSWYQQTPGQGLQFLFEYFSETQRNKGNFPGRFSGRQFSNSRSEMNVSTLELGDSALYLCASSLTGGNMNTEAFFGQGTRLTVV.